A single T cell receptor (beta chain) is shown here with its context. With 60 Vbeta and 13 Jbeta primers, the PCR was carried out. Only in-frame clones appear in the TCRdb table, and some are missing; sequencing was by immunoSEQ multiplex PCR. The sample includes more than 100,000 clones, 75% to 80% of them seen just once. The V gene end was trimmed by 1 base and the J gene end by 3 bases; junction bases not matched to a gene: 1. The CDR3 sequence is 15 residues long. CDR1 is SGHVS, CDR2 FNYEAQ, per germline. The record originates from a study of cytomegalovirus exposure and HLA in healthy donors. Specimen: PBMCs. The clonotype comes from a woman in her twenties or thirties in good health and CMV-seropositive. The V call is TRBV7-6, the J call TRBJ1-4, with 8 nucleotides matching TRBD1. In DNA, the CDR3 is TGTGCCAGCAGCTTAGAGACAGGGGCTAATGAAAAACTGTTTTTT. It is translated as CASSLETGANEKLFF.